The 17 T cell receptor beta chains below come from one sample, sequenced in a study of beta chain features in type 1 diabetes. Expressed TCRB transcripts got sequenced, as all isolated RNA was reverse transcribed. Measured with immunoSEQ multiplex PCR; TCRdb has only the in-frame clones, and not every one. This sample has about 350,000 clones; about 19% occur once, and the top ten carry around 0.04%. The sample taken for sequencing was naive CD4+ T cells from blood. These receptors all stem from a woman in her late teens or twenties in good health.

The V gene is TRBV14, the J gene TRBJ2-5; no clear D. This CDR3 has 14 residues. V was clipped by 1 base and J by 4 bases, with 10 bases between them. The germline CDR1 and CDR2 sequences are SGHDN and FVKESK. The CDR3 reads CASSQVVQSETQYF. For the CDR3, the DNA is TGTGCCAGCAGCCAAGTCGTACAGTCAGAGACCCAGTACTTC.

The CDR3 region is CASRGLAGVYEQFF. CDR3 nucleotides: TGTGCCAGCAGGGGTTTAGCGGGAGTCTATGAGCAGTTCTTC. V gene TRBV2 combines with J gene TRBJ2-1; the match to TRBD2 covers 9 bases. After removal of 6 bases from V and 8 bases from J, the junction contained 8 bases not matched to a gene. This CDR3 is 14 amino acids long. Germline V gene sequence: CDR1 SNHLY, CDR2 FYNNEI.

This clone turned up a few times. This sequence joins TRBV13 and TRBJ2-1, with 14 bases that match TRBD2. The CDR3 runs 15 residues. Germline CDR1 and CDR2: PRHDT and FYEKMQ (reference sequence). The trim removed 2 bases at V and 10 bases at J, leaving 4 bases unmatched. This chain's CDR3 is CASSLRTSGRQEQFF. In nucleotides, the CDR3 is TGTGCCAGCAGCTTAAGGACTAGCGGGAGGCAGGAGCAGTTCTTC.

The table lists this clone with a few counts. This chain links TRBV30 with TRBJ2-7; the match to TRBD2 covers 12 bases. CDR1 is GTSNPN and CDR2 is SVGIG in the germline V gene (reference sequence). This CDR3 is built from 16 residues. Trimming at V came to 3 bases and at J to 3 bases, leaving 9 bases not matched to a gene. The CDR3 spells CAWRPRLAGDRYEQYF. CDR3 DNA: TGTGCCTGGAGGCCCAGACTAGCGGGAGATCGCTACGAGCAGTACTTC.

This clone was detected only a few times. The chain recombines TRBV29-1 with TRBJ2-1; TRBD2 matches 11 bases. V lost 7 bases, J lost 5 bases, and 7 bases stayed unmatched. CDR3 length equals 14 residues. CDR1 is SQVTM, CDR2 ANQGSEA, per germline. The CDR3 DNA reads TGCAGCGGAAAAGGGACTAGCGGCAACAATGAGCAGTTCTTC. This sequence encodes CSGKGTSGNNEQFF.

The chain uses TRBV27 and TRBJ2-7; D is unresolved. This CDR3 is built from 12 residues. Per the germline V gene, CDR1 is MNHEY and CDR2 is SMNVEV (reference sequence). Trimming removed 2 bases at V and 6 bases at J, with 8 bases between. The CDR3 sequence is CASSLNLLEQYF. DNA for the CDR3: TGTGCCAGCAGTTTAAATCTCCTCGAGCAGTACTTC.

This clone has only a few counts. This chain joins TRBV30 and TRBJ2-7, with a possible D match to TRBD1 (6 bases). Germline CDR1 reads GTSNPN; CDR2 reads SVGIG (reference sequence). The germline V and J ends were trimmed by 1 base and 4 bases, with 14 bases remaining between them. The CDR3 totals 14 residues. The CDR3 here is CAWSGGPVIYEQYF. CDR3 sequence (DNA): TGTGCCTGGAGTGGGGGGCCTGTAATTTACGAGCAGTACTTC.

This clone was found once. This rearrangement joins TRBV18 to TRBJ1-2; TRBD1 agrees at 9 bases. From germline, CDR1 is KGHSH and CDR2 LQKENI. This CDR3 spans 15 amino acids. V shed 2 bases and J 6 bases; nucleotides not matched to a gene: 7. The CDR3 loop reads CASSPSTGTGNGYTF. As DNA, the CDR3 is TGTGCCAGCTCACCAAGCACCGGGACAGGGAATGGCTACACCTTC.

This clone has more than one count but fewer than ten. The chain joins TRBV27 to TRBJ1-1; 9 bases line up with TRBD1. This CDR3 is 13 amino acids long. Germline V CDR1 and CDR2: MNHEY, SMNVEV (reference sequence). Trimming cost V 7 bases and J 5 bases; bases outside gene matches: 5. The CDR3 is CASIKTGGTEAFF. CDR3 in DNA: TGTGCCAGCATAAAGACAGGGGGAACTGAAGCTTTCTTT.

The J gene is TRBJ1-1, the V gene TRBV25-1, with TRBD1 matching over 7 bases. V lost 2 bases, J lost 3 bases, and 3 bases stayed unmatched. Per germline, CDR1 MGHDK and CDR2 SYGVNS. This CDR3 comprises 14 residues. The CDR3 DNA follows: TGTGCCAGCAGTGAACGGGACAGAGACACTGAAGCTTTCTTT. Encoded protein: CASSERDRDTEAFF.

This sequence joins TRBV5-1 and TRBJ1-2; TRBD1 matches 10 bases. Germline CDR1 is SGHRS and CDR2 is YFSETQ. The CDR3 covers 15 residues. The J segment lost 6 bases and the V segment lost 0 bases, leaving 5 bases of the junction unmatched. The CDR3 sequence is CASSLERDRGDGYTF. In DNA form, the CDR3 reads TGCGCCAGCAGCTTGGAGAGGGACAGGGGTGATGGCTACACCTTC.

Remarks on this clone: This specimen includes other DNA sequences encoding the same CDR3. This sequence joins TRBV5-1 and TRBJ1-1; the D is unclear. Deletions cut 0 bases from V and 0 bases from J, with 6 bases between. This CDR3 contains 14 residues. CDR1 and CDR2 (germline): SGHRS, YFSETQ. The CDR3, as DNA: TGCGCCAGCAGCTTGGCCGGTATGAACACTGAAGCTTTCTTT. Translating gives CASSLAGMNTEAFF. The complete variable domain, with remaining parts taken from reference TRBV5-1 and TRBJ1-1, reads KAGVTQTPRYLIKTRGQQVTLSCSPISGHRSVSWYQQTPGQGLQFLFEYFSETQRNKGNFPGRFSGRQFSNSRSEMNVSTLELGDSALYLCASSLAGMNTEAFFGQGTRLTVV.

V gene TRBV29-1 combines with J gene TRBJ1-2; no reliable D call. CDR1 is SQVTM and CDR2 is ANQGSEA in the germline V gene. The CDR3 runs 15 residues. Trimming left V 5 bases short and J 1 base short, with 17 bases between. The CDR3 loop is CSVSRGVEDNYGYTF. CDR3 DNA: TGCAGCGTTTCCCGGGGAGTTGAGGATAACTATGGCTACACCTTC.

The chain couples TRBV13 to TRBJ2-7, with D perhaps matching TRBD2 (6 bases). V was clipped by 0 bases and J by 0 bases, with 9 bases between them. CDR1 and CDR2 (germline): PRHDT, FYEKMQ (reference sequence). The CDR3 extends over 15 amino acids. The CDR3: CASSLGGSGSYEQYF. DNA of the CDR3: TGTGCCAGCAGCTTAGGAGGTAGCGGCTCCTACGAGCAGTACTTC.

The gene calls are TRBV5-4 and TRBJ2-5; perhaps TRBD1 as D (5 bases). Germline V lookup: CDR1 SGHNT, CDR2 YYREEE (reference sequence). The ends were cut back, 1 base at V and 4 bases at J, with 14 bases in the middle. This CDR3 comprises 15 residues. The CDR3 here is CASSLNSGRAETQYF. In DNA, the CDR3 is TGTGCCAGCAGCTTGAATTCTGGCAGGGCAGAGACCCAGTACTTC. The whole variable domain, filled in from reference TRBV5-4 and TRBJ2-5, reads ETGVTQSPTHLIKTRGQQVTLRCSSQSGHNTVSWYQQALGQGPQFIFQYYREEENGRGNFPPRFSGLQFPNYSSELNVNALELDDSALYLCASSLNSGRAETQYFGPGTRLLVL.

The CDR3 protein is CASSQDRQGEAFF. The CDR3 region has the DNA TGTGCCAGCAGCCAGGACAGACAGGGTGAAGCTTTCTTT. The rearrangement uses TRBV14 and TRBJ1-1; 7 nucleotides align to TRBD1. V lost 3 bases and J lost 7; bases outside the gene matches: 5. CDR1 SGHDN and CDR2 FVKESK come from the germline V gene. The CDR3 has 13 amino acids.

This clone was detected only a few times. The chain recombines TRBV5-4 with TRBJ2-2; TRBD1 might be the D (6 bases). V gave up 4 bases and J gave up 5 bases, with 12 bases separating them. The CDR3 loop spans 14 amino acids. Germline loops: CDR1 SGHNT, CDR2 YYREEE (reference sequence). This chain's CDR3 is CASSPDRKTGELFF. The CDR3 coding sequence is TGTGCCAGCAGCCCCGACAGGAAGACCGGGGAGCTGTTTTTT.